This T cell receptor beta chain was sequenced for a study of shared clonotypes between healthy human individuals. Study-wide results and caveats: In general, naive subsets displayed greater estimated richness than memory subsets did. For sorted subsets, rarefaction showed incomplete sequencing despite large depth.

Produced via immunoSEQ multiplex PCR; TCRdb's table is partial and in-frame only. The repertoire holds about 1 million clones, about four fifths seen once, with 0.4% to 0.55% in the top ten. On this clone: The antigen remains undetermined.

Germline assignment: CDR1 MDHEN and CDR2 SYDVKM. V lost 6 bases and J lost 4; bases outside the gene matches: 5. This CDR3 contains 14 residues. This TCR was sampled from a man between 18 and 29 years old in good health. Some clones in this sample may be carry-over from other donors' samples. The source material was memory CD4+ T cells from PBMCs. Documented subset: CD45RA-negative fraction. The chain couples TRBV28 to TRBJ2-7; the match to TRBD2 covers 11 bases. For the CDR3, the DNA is TGTGCCAGCAGGACAACTAGCGGGAGTTACGAGCAGTACTTC. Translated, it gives CASRTTSGSYEQYF. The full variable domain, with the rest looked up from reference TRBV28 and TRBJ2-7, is DVKVTQSSRYLVKRTGEKVFLECVQDMDHENMFWYRQDPGLGLRLIYFSYDVKMKEKGDIPEGYSVSREKKERFSLILESASTNQTSMYLCASRTTSGSYEQYFGPGTRLTVT.